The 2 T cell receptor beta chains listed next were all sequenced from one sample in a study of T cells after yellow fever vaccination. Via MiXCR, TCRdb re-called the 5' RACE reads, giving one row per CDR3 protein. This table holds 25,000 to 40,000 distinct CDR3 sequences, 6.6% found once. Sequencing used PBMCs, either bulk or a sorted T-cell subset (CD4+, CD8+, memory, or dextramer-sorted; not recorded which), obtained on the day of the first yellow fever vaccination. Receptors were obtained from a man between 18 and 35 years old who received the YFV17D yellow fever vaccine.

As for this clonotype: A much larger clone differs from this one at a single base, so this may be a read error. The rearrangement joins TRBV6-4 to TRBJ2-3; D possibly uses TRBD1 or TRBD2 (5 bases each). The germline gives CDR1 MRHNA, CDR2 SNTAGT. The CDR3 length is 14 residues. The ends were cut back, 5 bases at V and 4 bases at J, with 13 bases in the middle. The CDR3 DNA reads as TGTGCCAGCAGTATTGGCCAGGGAGCAGATACGCAGTATTTT. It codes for CASSIGQGADTQYF.

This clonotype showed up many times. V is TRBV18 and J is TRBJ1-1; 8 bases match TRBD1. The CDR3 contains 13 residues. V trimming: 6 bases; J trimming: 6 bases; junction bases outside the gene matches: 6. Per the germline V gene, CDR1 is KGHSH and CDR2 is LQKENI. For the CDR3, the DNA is TGTGCCAGCTCGGGGACAGGTTGGGCTGAAGCTTTCTTT. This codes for CASSGTGWAEAFF.